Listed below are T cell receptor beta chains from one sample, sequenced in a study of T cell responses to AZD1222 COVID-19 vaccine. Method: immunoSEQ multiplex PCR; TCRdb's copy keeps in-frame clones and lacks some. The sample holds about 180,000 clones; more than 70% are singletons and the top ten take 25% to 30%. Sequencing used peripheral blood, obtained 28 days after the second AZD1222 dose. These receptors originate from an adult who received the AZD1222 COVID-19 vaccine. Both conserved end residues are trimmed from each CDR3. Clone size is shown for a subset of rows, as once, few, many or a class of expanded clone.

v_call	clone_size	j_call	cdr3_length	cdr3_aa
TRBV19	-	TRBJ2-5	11	ASNPGIEYALY
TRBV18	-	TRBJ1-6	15	ASSSQRGSAYNSPLH
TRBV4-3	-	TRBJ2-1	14	ASSQGTSGSRNEQF
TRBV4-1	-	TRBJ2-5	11	ASSQGGLETQY
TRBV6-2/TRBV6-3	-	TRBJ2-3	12	ASSLPTSSDTQY
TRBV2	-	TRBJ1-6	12	ASSDRESYSPLH
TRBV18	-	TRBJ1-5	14	ASSLGQSSGNQPQH
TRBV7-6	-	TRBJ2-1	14	ASSYAGRGPYNEQF
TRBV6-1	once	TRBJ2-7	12	ASSESGLDYEQY
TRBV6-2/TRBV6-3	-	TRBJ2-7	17	ASSYSTSGSSLEGYEQY
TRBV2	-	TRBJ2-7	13	ASIEAWQTSYEQY
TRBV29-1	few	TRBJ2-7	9	SALGETEQY
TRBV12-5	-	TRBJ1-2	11	ASGSAVVGGYT
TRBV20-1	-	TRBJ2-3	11	SASPGSTDTQY
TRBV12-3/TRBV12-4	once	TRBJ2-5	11	ASRLTPIETQY
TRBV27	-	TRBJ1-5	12	ASSLLGFNQPQH
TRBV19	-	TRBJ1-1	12	ASSLRTGGVEAF
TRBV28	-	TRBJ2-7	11	ASYPRTTYEQY
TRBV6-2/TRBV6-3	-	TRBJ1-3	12	ASSYRTDGNTIY
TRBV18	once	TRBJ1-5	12	ASSRQGANQPQH
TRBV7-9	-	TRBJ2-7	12	ASSFQGAAYEQY
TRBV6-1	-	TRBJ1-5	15	ASSEYGSVYSNQPQH
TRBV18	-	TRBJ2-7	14	ASSTLARTGFYEQY
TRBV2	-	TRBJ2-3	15	ASRSPEYSGKTDTQY
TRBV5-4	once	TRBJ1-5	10	ASSFTTGPQH
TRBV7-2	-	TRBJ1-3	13	ASSLGGGPGNTIY
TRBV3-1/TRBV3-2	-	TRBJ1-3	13	ASSRDRDPGNTIY
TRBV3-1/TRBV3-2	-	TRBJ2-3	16	ASSQDTSQDFITDTQY
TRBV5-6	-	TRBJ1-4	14	ASSGIRAGGNEKLF
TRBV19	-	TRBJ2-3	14	ASSIGKGSPTDTQY
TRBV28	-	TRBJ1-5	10	ASTALRQPQH
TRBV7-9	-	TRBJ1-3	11	ASPPFAGNTIY
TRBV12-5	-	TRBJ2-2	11	ASQGLSHGELF
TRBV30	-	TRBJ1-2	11	AWSPQGTYGYT
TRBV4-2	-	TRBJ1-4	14	ASSQTGGRTNEKLF
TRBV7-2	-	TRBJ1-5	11	ASSLTDHQPQH
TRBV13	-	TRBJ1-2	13	ASSPWGQGARGYT
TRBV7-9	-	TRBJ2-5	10	ASSPTEETQY
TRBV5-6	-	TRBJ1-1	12	ASSLNKLNTEAF
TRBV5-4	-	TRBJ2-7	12	ASSYTGTTYEQY
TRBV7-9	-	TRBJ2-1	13	ASSLGASFYNEQF
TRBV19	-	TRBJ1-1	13	ASSIGAPRDTEAF
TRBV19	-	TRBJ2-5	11	ATGGTAQETQY
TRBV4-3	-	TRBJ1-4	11	ASSQDRGRKLF
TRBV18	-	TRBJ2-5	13	ASSQEAGAQETQY
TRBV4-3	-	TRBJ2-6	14	ASSQDAVTGANVLT
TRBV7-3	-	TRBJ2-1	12	ASGLWGEQDEQF
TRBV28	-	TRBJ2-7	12	ASKRDRAIGEQY
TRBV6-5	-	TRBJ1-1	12	ASRGTGRNTEAF
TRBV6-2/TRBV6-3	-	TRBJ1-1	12	ASSLVSGFTEAF
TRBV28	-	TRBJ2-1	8	ASSLNEQF
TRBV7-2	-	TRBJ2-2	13	ASSKGQANTGELF
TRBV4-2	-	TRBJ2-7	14	ASSQRGTSSSYEQY
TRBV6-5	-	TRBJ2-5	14	ASSYITGAERETQY
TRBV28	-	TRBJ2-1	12	ASSTRDSYNEQF
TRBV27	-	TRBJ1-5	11	ASSLKDRVAQH
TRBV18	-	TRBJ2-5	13	ASSPRGRVEETQY